The sequence of this T cell receptor (beta chain) was determined in a study of CD8+CD57+ T cells in acquired aplastic anemia. In the study overall: Researchers reported that healthy donors averaged roughly 11 million reads for CD4+ cells. Study results and caveats: Roughly 31 was the count of CD8+ CDR3 sequences that patients shared with controls. Significance was not reached for CD8+ Simpson's diversity between patients and controls.

The study profiled TCR beta VDJ and CDR3 using genomic DNA as template. TCRdb fed the reads into MiXCR, producing one record per CDR3 protein. The table shows tens of thousands of distinct CDR3 sequences, with under 50% occurring only once. Details on this clonotype: Its antigen is still unknown.

The germline V and J ends were trimmed by 2 bases and 4 bases, with 2 bases remaining between them. From germline, CDR1 is ENHRY and CDR2 SYGVKD. This CDR3 comprises 11 residues. The clonotype originates from a human donor in good health, serving as a control. Input material: sorted CD4+, CD8+, or CD8+CD57+ T cells (not recorded which) from PBMCs. The V and J genes are TRBV10-3 and TRBJ1-1; D remains unclear. CDR3 DNA: TGTGCCATCAGTGAGAGCACTGAAGCTTTCTTT. Translating it yields CAISESTEAFF.